Listed here is a single T cell receptor beta chain. Its antigen is as yet unknown. This CDR3 spans 15 amino acids. After removal of 4 bases from V and 8 bases from J, the junction contained 11 bases not matched to a gene. CDR1 SGHTA and CDR2 FQGNSA come from the germline V gene. The record originates from a study of cytomegalovirus exposure and HLA in healthy donors. Study-level findings and limits: It emerged from a later analysis that several of the most significant clusters appeared to be linked to common viral pathogens. Reports indicated that the classifier achieved high specificity and sensitivity in diagnosing cytomegalovirus status.

PCR employed 60 Vbeta and 13 Jbeta primers. The method was immunoSEQ multiplex PCR; TCRdb's version includes in-frame clones alone and lacks a portion of them. The table has a few hundred thousand clones, about 90% seen once; the top ten hold about 1.5%. This TCR came from a girl aged 2 to 10 in good health and CMV-seronegative. V gene TRBV7-2 combines with J gene TRBJ1-2, with TRBD1 matching over 9 bases. Sequencing was done on a sample of PBMCs. CDR3 residues: CASSSTGQGDRGYTF. The CDR3 DNA is TGTGCCAGCAGCTCAACGGGACAGGGCGACAGAGGCTACACCTTC.